This entry lists 19 T cell receptor beta chains sequenced from one sample in a study of T cell responses to AZD1222 COVID-19 vaccine. Sequencing was performed with immunoSEQ multiplex PCR; in TCRdb, only in-frame clones are kept and a portion is missing. The table has 120,000 to 150,000 clones, roughly 91% seen once. Sequenced here: peripheral blood, sampled on day 0 of AZD1222 vaccination. These receptor sequences come from an adult in good health.

This chain links TRBV14 with TRBJ2-1, with 8 bases that match TRBD2. V lost 0 bases to trimming and J lost 0 bases; unmatched junction nucleotides: 7. This CDR3 is built from 18 residues. CDR1 is SGHDN, CDR2 FVKESK, per germline. In nucleotides, the CDR3 is TGTGCCAGCAGCCAAGAAAGAACGCGGGGGGTCTCCTACAATGAGCAGTTCTTC. Its protein product is CASSQERTRGVSYNEQFF. Filled out from reference TRBV14 and TRBJ2-1, the complete variable domain reads EAGVTQFPSHSVIEKGQTVTLRCDPISGHDNLYWYRRVMGKEIKFLLHFVKESKQDESGMPNNRFLAERTGGTYSTLKVQPAELEDSGVYFCASSQERTRGVSYNEQFFGPGTRLTVL.

The CDR3 DNA sequence: TGTGCCAGCAGCCGGACCCAGAGCTCCTATAATTCACCCCTCCACTTT. Protein product: CASSRTQSSYNSPLHF. The gene calls are TRBV3-1 (or the pseudogene TRBV3-2) and TRBJ1-6; D ambiguous. This CDR3 region has 16 residues. Trimming stripped 4 bases from V and 0 bases from J, with 10 bases between. Per the germline V gene, CDR1 is LGHDT and CDR2 is YNNKEL (reference sequence).

This rearrangement joins TRBV19 to TRBJ2-2, with D possibly matching TRBD2 (6 bases). This CDR3 region has 14 residues. Germline V gene lookup returns CDR1 LNHDA and CDR2 SQIVND (reference sequence). V was pared by 7 bases and J by 5 bases, with 14 bases between. CDR3 residues: CASMFGGSTGELFF. The CDR3 bases are TGTGCCAGTATGTTTGGAGGGTCAACCGGGGAGCTGTTTTTT.

The genes are TRBV15 and TRBJ2-1; 8 nucleotides match TRBD1. J lost 14 bases, V lost 4 bases, and 7 bases had no gene match. Germline loops: CDR1 LNHNV, CDR2 YYDKDF (reference sequence). CDR3 size: 12 residues. The CDR3 sequence is CATSIGQGKKFF. As DNA, the CDR3 is TGTGCCACCAGCATCGGACAGGGCAAGAAGTTCTTC.

The V gene is TRBV7-3, the J gene TRBJ2-2, with a weak D call TRBD1 (5 bases). Germline CDR1 and CDR2: SGHTA and FQGTGA. This CDR3 contains 16 residues. V lost 5 bases, J lost 2 bases, and 15 bases lay in between. CDR3 coding DNA: TGTGCCAGCAGCGACGCCAGGGTCCGTAACACCGGGGAGCTGTTTTTT. It yields the protein CASSDARVRNTGELFF.

This chain links TRBV12-3 or TRBV12-4 with TRBJ1-5; the D is unclear. V shed 6 bases and J shed 6 bases, with 12 bases lying between them. The CDR3 is made up of 13 amino acids. CDR3 sequence: CASSSRTGQPQHF. In nucleotides, the CDR3 is TGTGCCAGCAGCTCCCGGACCGGTCAGCCCCAGCATTTT.

The J gene is TRBJ2-7, the V gene TRBV6-5, with D possibly TRBD2 on 5 matching bases. This CDR3 is built from 13 residues. V lost 2 bases, J lost 6 bases, and 11 bases lay in between. CDR1 and CDR2 from the germline V gene are MNHEY and SVGAGI. The CDR3 is CASSYATSPEQYF. CDR3 coding DNA: TGTGCCAGCAGTTACGCCACTAGTCCCGAGCAGTACTTC.

The chain combines TRBV5-1 with TRBJ1-3; D not resolved. This CDR3 is built from 15 residues. The V gene lost 0 bases and the J gene lost 0 bases, with 7 bases spanning the gap. Germline-derived CDR1 and CDR2 are SGHRS and YFSETQ. The CDR3 reads CASSLGGYSGNTIYF. CDR3 bases: TGCGCCAGCAGCTTGGGCGGATACTCTGGAAACACCATATATTTT.

The chain uses TRBV7-9 and TRBJ2-7, with D possibly being TRBD1 (5 bases). CDR3 length equals 15 residues. The V gene's germline CDR1 is SEHNR and CDR2 FQNEAQ (reference sequence). The ends were cut back, 0 bases at V and 1 base at J, with 10 bases in the middle. Written as DNA, the CDR3 is TGTGCCAGCAGCTTAGCAACAGGCTTATCCTACGAGCAGTACTTC. Amino acid sequence: CASSLATGLSYEQYF.

The CDR3 DNA is TGTGCCAGCTCACAAGCAACCCAAGATTCACCCCTCCACTTT. It specifies CASSQATQDSPLHF. The chain uses TRBV18 and TRBJ1-6; D gene ambiguous. Germline V gene data show CDR1 as KGHSH and CDR2 as LQKENI. The CDR3 runs to 14 residues. Trimming cost V 4 bases and J 8 bases, with 12 bases left between them.

This chain uses TRBV27 with TRBJ2-1; possibly TRBD2 for D (5 bases). This CDR3 region has 12 residues. Trimming left V 3 bases short and J 9 bases short, with 9 bases between. Germline V lookup: CDR1 MNHEY, CDR2 SMNVEV (reference sequence). Written as DNA, the CDR3 is TGTGCCAGCAGTTTTATACGGGGTGAGCAGTTCTTC. This codes for CASSFIRGEQFF.

This clone was seen only once. This rearrangement joins TRBV2 to TRBJ1-1; D is unclear. Deletions cut 7 bases from V and 3 bases from J, with 12 bases between. Germline loops: CDR1 SNHLY, CDR2 FYNNEI. The CDR3 is made up of 13 amino acids. The CDR3 loop is CASTRRDYTEAFF. The CDR3 region has the DNA TGTGCCAGCACCCGGAGGGATTACACTGAAGCTTTCTTT.

The rearrangement joins TRBV6-1 to TRBJ1-2, with unresolved D. The germline gives CDR1 MNHNS, CDR2 SASEGT. This CDR3 region has 12 residues. V was trimmed by 3 bases and J by 6 bases, leaving 8 bases between them. The CDR3 bases are TGTGCCAGCAGTGACAGGCTGGATGGCTACACCTTC. This codes for CASSDRLDGYTF.

The chain carries TRBV6-5 and TRBJ1-5; TRBD1 aligns across 7 bases. Germline V gene sequence: CDR1 MNHEY, CDR2 SVGAGI. CDR3 length: 14 amino acids. Unmatched junction bases numbered 8, after V lost 5 bases and J lost 7 bases. DNA for the CDR3: TGTGCCAGCAGTAACAACAGGGGTACGCAGCCCCAGCATTTT. Encoded protein: CASSNNRGTQPQHF.

The gene calls are TRBV6-5 and TRBJ2-6; tentatively, D is TRBD2 (5 bases). Germline CDR1 reads MNHEY; CDR2 reads SVGAGI. Trimming pared 6 bases from V and 1 base from J, leaving 10 bases between. The CDR3 has 15 amino acids. The CDR3 DNA is TGTGCCAGCAGCGAGGGTGCTTCTGGGGCCAACGTCCTGACTTTC. Protein sequence: CASSEGASGANVLTF.

This chain links TRBV19 with TRBJ2-1; no clear D gene. The CDR3 spans 17 residues. Deletions cut 0 bases from V and 0 bases from J, with 12 bases between. Germline CDR1 is LNHDA and CDR2 is SQIVND (reference sequence). CDR3 sequence (DNA): TGTGCCAGTAGTATAGATCTCCCGCTGAGCTCCTACAATGAGCAGTTCTTC. It specifies CASSIDLPLSSYNEQFF. The full variable domain, with the rest looked up from reference TRBV19 and TRBJ2-1, is DGGITQSPKYLFRKEGQNVTLSCEQNLNHDAMYWYRQDPGQGLRLIYYSQIVNDFQKGDIAEGYSVSREKKESFPLTVTSAQKNPTAFYLCASSIDLPLSSYNEQFFGPGTRLTVL.

The V and J genes are TRBV2 and TRBJ2-1; the D gene is possibly TRBD2 (6 bases). The ends were cut back, 6 bases at V and 8 bases at J, with 20 bases in the middle. Germline values: CDR1 SNHLY, CDR2 FYNNEI. The CDR3 has 15 amino acids. CDR3 DNA: TGTGCCAGCAGGGCCTCCGGGGCCTCGGGAGATGAGCAGTTCTTC. This encodes CASRASGASGDEQFF.

This clone was seen once. The rearrangement links TRBV30 to TRBJ1-2; D is perhaps TRBD1 (5 bases). V was trimmed by 3 bases and J by 3 bases, leaving 14 bases between them. This CDR3 has 14 amino acids. CDR1 and CDR2 from the germline V gene are GTSNPN and SVGIG (reference sequence). CDR3 nucleotides: TGTGCCTGGAGCGCCCCCGACAGATACTATGGCTACACCTTC. The encoded protein is CAWSAPDRYYGYTF.

The V call is TRBV6-5, the J call TRBJ2-5; D may be TRBD2 (5 bases). This CDR3 comprises 13 residues. The V gene's germline CDR1 is MNHEY and CDR2 SVGAGI. Trimming stripped 10 bases from V and 3 bases from J, with 15 bases between. CDR3 in amino acids: CATSQSGKETQYF. The CDR3 nucleotides are TGTGCCACCTCCCAGAGCGGCAAAGAGACCCAGTACTTC.